This T cell receptor (beta chain) comes out of a study of blood T cell repertoires in COVID-19. Overall study: The study drew acute and convalescent COVID-19 samples from the United States, Italy and Spain. From T cells, B-cell-depleted T cells, or PBMCs came the material, which was cDNA or gDNA.

Per the original data handling: Amplification with reference gene primers provided the estimates of nucleated cell counts. Sequenced by immunoSEQ multiplex PCR; TCRdb stores in-frame clones only, minus some. V and J calls plus clone size are reproduced from that table; the DNA served to infer D and trimming. In the table there are 150,000 to 200,000 clones, about 85% of which are singletons. The junction had 12 bases not matched to a gene; V was cut back by 4 bases and J by 3 bases. Germline CDR1 reads SGHRS; CDR2 reads YFSETQ. The CDR3 loop spans 17 amino acids. The sequenced sample consisted of peripheral blood. This receptor was identified in a man aged 55 to 70 with acute or convalescent COVID-19. The chain joins TRBV5-1 to TRBJ2-7; 11 bases fit TRBD1. CDR3 in amino acids: CASSLEGFGTGGYEQYF. CDR3 DNA: TGCGCCAGCAGCCTGGAGGGGTTTGGGACAGGGGGCTACGAGCAGTACTTC.